This T cell receptor beta chain was captured by sequencing in a study of blood T cell repertoires in COVID-19. For the study at large: From the United States, Italy and Spain came samples of acute and convalescent COVID-19. T cells, B-cell-depleted T cells, or PBMCs supplied cDNA or gDNA.

CDR3 size: 15 residues. Looked up from germline, CDR1 is MNHEY and CDR2 is SMNVEV (reference sequence). V lost 6 bases to trimming and J lost 1 base; unmatched junction nucleotides: 4. Authors' data handling: Nucleated cell counts were estimated from reference gene primer amplification. Some clones are missing from TCRdb's copy, which holds only in-frame ones; the method was immunoSEQ multiplex PCR. That table supplies the V and J calls and clone size; D and trimming were determined from the DNA. Of some 150,000 clones listed, 88% are singletons. Input material: peripheral blood. V gene TRBV27 combines with J gene TRBJ2-2; 8 bases are shared with TRBD2. This TCR came from a man aged 45-65 years with active or convalescent COVID-19. The CDR3 region is CASRAGTRNTGELFF. DNA of the CDR3: TGTGCCAGCAGAGCGGGGACTAGGAACACCGGGGAGCTGTTTTTT.